This T cell receptor beta chain was recorded in a study of cytomegalovirus exposure and HLA in healthy donors. This CDR3 comprises 16 residues. Germline assignment: CDR1 LNHDA and CDR2 SQIVND (reference sequence). Trimming removed 10 bases from V and 7 bases from J, with 26 bases in between. The PCR had 60 Vbeta and 13 Jbeta primers. Assay used: immunoSEQ multiplex PCR; TCRdb lists only in-frame clones, some missing. In the table there are around 140,000 clones, about three quarters of which are singletons. What was sequenced was PBMCs. This receptor was obtained from a female donor in good health and CMV-seropositive. This rearrangement joins TRBV19 to TRBJ1-5, with unresolved D. The CDR3 nucleotides are TGTGCCACCACCCCCCGCCCACCAGGTCAAAGGCAGCCCCAGCATTTT. Residues: CATTPRPPGQRQPQHF. The full variable domain, with the rest looked up from reference TRBV19 and TRBJ1-5, is DGGITQSPKYLFRKEGQNVTLSCEQNLNHDAMYWYRQDPGQGLRLIYYSQIVNDFQKGDIAEGYSVSREKKESFPLTVTSAQKNPTAFYLCATTPRPPGQRQPQHFGDGTRLSIL.